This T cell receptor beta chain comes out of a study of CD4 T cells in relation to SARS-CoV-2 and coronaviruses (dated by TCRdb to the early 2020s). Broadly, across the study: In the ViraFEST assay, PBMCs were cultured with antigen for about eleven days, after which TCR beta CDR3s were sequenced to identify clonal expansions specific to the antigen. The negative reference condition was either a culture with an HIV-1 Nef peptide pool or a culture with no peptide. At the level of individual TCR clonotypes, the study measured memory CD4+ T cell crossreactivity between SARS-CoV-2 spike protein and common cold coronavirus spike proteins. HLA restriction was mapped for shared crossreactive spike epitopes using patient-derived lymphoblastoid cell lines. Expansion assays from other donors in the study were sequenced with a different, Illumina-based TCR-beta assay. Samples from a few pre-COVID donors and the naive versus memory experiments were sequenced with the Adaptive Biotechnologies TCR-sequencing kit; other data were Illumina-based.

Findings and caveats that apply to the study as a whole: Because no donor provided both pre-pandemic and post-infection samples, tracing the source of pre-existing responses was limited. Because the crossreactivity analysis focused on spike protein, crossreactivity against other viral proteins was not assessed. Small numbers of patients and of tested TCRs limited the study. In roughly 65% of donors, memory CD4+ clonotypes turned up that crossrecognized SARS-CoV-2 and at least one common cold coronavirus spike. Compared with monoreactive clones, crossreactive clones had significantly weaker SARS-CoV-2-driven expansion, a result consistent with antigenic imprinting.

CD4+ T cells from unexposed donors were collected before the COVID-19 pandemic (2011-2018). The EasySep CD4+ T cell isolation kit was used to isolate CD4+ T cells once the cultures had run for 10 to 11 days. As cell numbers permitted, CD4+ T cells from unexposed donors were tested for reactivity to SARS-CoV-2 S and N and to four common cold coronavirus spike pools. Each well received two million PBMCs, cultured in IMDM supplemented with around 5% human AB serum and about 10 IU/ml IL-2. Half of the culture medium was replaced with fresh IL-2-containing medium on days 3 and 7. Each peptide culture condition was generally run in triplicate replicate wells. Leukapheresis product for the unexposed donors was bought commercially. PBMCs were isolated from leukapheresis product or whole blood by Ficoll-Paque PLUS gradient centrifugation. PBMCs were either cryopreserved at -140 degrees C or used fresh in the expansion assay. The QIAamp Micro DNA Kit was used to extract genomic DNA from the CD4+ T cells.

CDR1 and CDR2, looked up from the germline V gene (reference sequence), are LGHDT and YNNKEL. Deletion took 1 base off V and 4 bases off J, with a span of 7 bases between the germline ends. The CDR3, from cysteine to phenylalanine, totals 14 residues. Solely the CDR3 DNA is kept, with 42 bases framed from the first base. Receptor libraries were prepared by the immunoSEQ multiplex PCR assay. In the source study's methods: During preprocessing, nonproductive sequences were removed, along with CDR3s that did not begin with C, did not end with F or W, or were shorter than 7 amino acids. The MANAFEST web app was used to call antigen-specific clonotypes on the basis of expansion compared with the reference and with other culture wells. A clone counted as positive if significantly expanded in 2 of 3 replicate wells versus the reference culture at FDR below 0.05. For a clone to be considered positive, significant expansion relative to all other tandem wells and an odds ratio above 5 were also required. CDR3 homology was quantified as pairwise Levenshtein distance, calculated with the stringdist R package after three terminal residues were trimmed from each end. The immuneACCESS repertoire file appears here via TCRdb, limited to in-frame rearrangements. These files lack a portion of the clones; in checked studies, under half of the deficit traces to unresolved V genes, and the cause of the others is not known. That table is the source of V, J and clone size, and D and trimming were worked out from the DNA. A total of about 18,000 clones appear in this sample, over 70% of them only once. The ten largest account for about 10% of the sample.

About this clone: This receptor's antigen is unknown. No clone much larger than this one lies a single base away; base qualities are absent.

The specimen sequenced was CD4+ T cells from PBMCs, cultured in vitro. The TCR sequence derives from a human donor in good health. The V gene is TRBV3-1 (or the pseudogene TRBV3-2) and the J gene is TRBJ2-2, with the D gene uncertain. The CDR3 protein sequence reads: CASSQARVTGELFF. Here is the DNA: TGTGCCAGCAGCCAAGCTAGGGTCACCGGGGAGCTGTTTTTT.